The 2 T cell receptor beta chains below come from one sample, sequenced in a study of blood T cell repertoires in COVID-19 (dated by TCRdb to the early 2020s). Libraries were made using the immunoSEQ multiplex PCR assay. The clones in this table, taken by TCRdb from immuneACCESS, are in-frame only. Not every clone is retained; where verified, under half of the shortfall comes from an unresolved V gene, and the cause of the rest is unknown. In all, the sample holds fewer than 300,000 clones, and approximately 90% of those were seen once. In total, the top ten clones hold 0.95% to 1.3% of the sample. Material: PBMCs or T cells enriched from blood (not recorded which). The receptor source for this set is a woman younger than 45 who had recovered from COVID-19.

This chain links TRBV18 with TRBJ2-7; 8 bases line up with TRBD1. The CDR3 spans 16 residues. V shed 1 base and J 1 base; nucleotides not matched to a gene: 6. CDR1 is KGHSH, CDR2 LQKENI, per germline. CDR3 region: CASSPRETGVSYEQYF. CDR3 nucleotides: TGTGCCAGCTCACCACGGGAGACAGGGGTTTCCTACGAGCAGTACTTC.

The chain employs TRBV7-9 and TRBJ2-1; a possible D gene is TRBD1 (5 bases). CDR3 length: 16 residues. In germline, CDR1 is SEHNR, CDR2 FQNEAQ (reference sequence). V lost 2 bases and J lost 3, with 14 bases in between. The CDR3: CASSLLSGKDYNEQFF. The CDR3 DNA is TGTGCCAGCAGCTTATTATCAGGGAAAGACTACAATGAGCAGTTCTTC.